This T cell receptor beta chain derives from a study of vaccination effects on CD4 cells after COVID-19. Study information: Three convalescent patients gave samples early and late after vaccination. The culture medium for over 1.5 million PBMC per well included 10 IU/ml IL-2 and roughly 10 ug/ml peptides. Findings and caveats of the study: Convalescent patients were few in the study, and early post-infection timepoints were absent.

CDR1 and CDR2 from the germline V gene are LNHNV and YYDKDF (reference sequence). The CDR3 spans 18 residues. V was clipped by 6 bases and J by 2 bases, with 23 bases between them. The culture ran for nine to eleven days, and then CD4+ T cells were isolated. According to PCR results, the person was infected with SARS-CoV-2 between March and December 2020. All participants had two doses of either the BNT162b2 or mRNA-1273 vaccine. Cultures had half their medium replaced with IL-2 medium on days 3 and 7. Notes on this clone: No antigen is known for it.

TCRdb's table, derived via immunoSEQ multiplex PCR, lists solely in-frame clones and lacks some. The sample lists about 50,000 clones; 74% were seen once. V is TRBV15 and J is TRBJ1-5; D is possibly TRBD1 (5 bases). This specimen was CD4+ T cells from PBMCs cultured without peptide, taken after COVID-19 vaccination. The receptor's source is a human donor who had a prior SARS-CoV-2 infection. For the CDR3, the DNA is TGTGCCACCAGTACGAACCTAGTGGGGGGAATACGCAATCAGCCCCAGCATTTT. It codes for CATSTNLVGGIRNQPQHF. Full variable domain (outside the CDR3, taken from reference TRBV15 and TRBJ1-5): DAMVIQNPRYQVTQFGKPVTLSCSQTLNHNVMYWYQQKSSQAPKLLFHYYDKDFNNEADTPDNFQSRRPNTSFCFLDIRSPGLGDTAMYLCATSTNLVGGIRNQPQHFGDGTRLSIL.